The 20 T cell receptor beta chains below were found in one sample sequenced in a study of beta chain bispecific antibodies for T cell cancers. Study-wide results and limits: In these mixed samples, most targeted TRBV reads derived from the leukemia cell line.

Expansion lasted 2 to 4 days, with either anti-CD3 antibody OKT3 or CD3/CD28 beads. TCRdb analysed the 5' RACE reads with MiXCR anew, one entry per CDR3 protein. The sample yields about 20,000 distinct CDR3 sequences, about 2.7% seen once. Their recognized antigens are unknown. The source material was healthy donor T cells cultured with leukemia cells. These receptors were obtained from a human donor in good health. Some clones in this sample may be carry-over from other donors' samples.

In this sample, this clonotype turned up many times. The rearrangement joins TRBV5-5 to TRBJ1-1, with D possibly TRBD1 on 6 matching bases. V lost 1 base to trimming and J lost 3 bases, with 10 bases between them. CDR1 and CDR2 (germline): SGHKS, YYEKEE (reference sequence). The CDR3 loop spans 14 amino acids. CDR3 region: CASSLWGAHTEAFF. The CDR3 nucleotides read TGTGCCAGCAGCTTGTGGGGGGCCCACACTGAAGCTTTCTTT.

This clonotype came up many times. This chain uses TRBV2 with TRBJ2-1; 10 bases fit TRBD2. CDR3 length equals 16 residues. The V and J ends lost 0 bases and 7 bases, in that order; junction bases with no gene match: 6. The germline V gene has CDR1 SNHLY and CDR2 FYNNEI. CDR3 loop: CASSEATSGGANEQFF. CDR3 nucleotide sequence: TGTGCCAGCAGTGAAGCTACCAGCGGGGGGGCAAATGAGCAGTTCTTC. Filled out from reference TRBV2 and TRBJ2-1, the complete variable domain reads EPEVTQTPSHQVTQMGQEVILRCVPISNHLYFYWYRQILGQKVEFLVSFYNNEISEKSEIFDDQFSVERPDGSNFTLKIRSTKLEDSAMYFCASSEATSGGANEQFFGPGTRLTVL.

There are many counts of this clonotype. The rearrangement joins TRBV30 to TRBJ1-1; no clear D. The V gene's germline CDR1 is GTSNPN and CDR2 SVGIG (reference sequence). The V end lost 5 bases, the J end lost 5 bases, and 15 bases lay between the germline ends. The CDR3 is 13 residues long. CDR3 nucleotide sequence: TGTGCCTGGGCTGAAGGGCGAGGGACTGAAGCTTTCTTT. Residues: CAWAEGRGTEAFF.

The V call is TRBV27, the J call TRBJ2-5; D is possibly TRBD1 (5 bases). Per the germline V gene, CDR1 is MNHEY and CDR2 is SMNVEV (reference sequence). This CDR3 has 13 residues. Deletions cut 8 bases from V and 2 bases from J, with 12 bases between. The CDR3 region is CASGAVAQETQYF. The CDR3 DNA reads as TGTGCCAGCGGGGCTGTAGCTCAAGAGACCCAGTACTTC.

This clonotype appeared many times. The rearrangement joins TRBV10-1 to TRBJ2-5; D is uncertain. CDR1 is WNHNN, CDR2 SYGVQD, per germline (reference sequence). This CDR3 spans 15 amino acids. Deletions cut 0 bases from V and 0 bases from J, with 8 bases between. The CDR3 protein is CASSESAQDQETQYF. CDR3 coding DNA: TGCGCCAGCAGTGAGTCAGCCCAGGACCAAGAGACCCAGTACTTC.

This clonotype was seen at least ten times. V is TRBV4-1 and J is TRBJ2-1; TRBD2 aligns across 9 bases. CDR1 and CDR2 from the germline V gene are MGHRA and YSYEKL. With V trimmed by 2 bases and J by 6 bases, 5 bases remained unmatched. This CDR3 is 15 amino acids long. The DNA of the CDR3 is TGCGCCAGCAGCCAATTTGGGACTAGCATCAATGAGCAGTTCTTC. Translated: CASSQFGTSINEQFF.

This clonotype showed up many times. The chain employs TRBV20-1 and TRBJ2-7; TRBD1 matches at 9 bases. The CDR3 runs 14 residues. V lost 6 bases and J lost 4; bases outside the gene matches: 10. Germline V gene lookup returns CDR1 DFQATT and CDR2 SNEGSKA (reference sequence). Written as DNA, the CDR3 is TGCAGTGCAAAGGCCAGACAGGGGGAATACGAGCAGTACTTC. Translation: CSAKARQGEYEQYF.

CDR3 region: CASSHRTSWNEQFF. As DNA, the CDR3 is TGTGCCAGCAGCCACCGGACTAGTTGGAATGAGCAGTTCTTC. V and J are TRBV7-8 and TRBJ2-1; 7 bases fit TRBD2. V dropped 5 bases and J dropped 7; count of bases not matched to a gene: 8. Germline V gene lookup returns CDR1 SGHVS and CDR2 FQNEAQ. This CDR3 has 14 amino acids.

This clonotype was counted at least ten times. The gene calls are TRBV6-5 and TRBJ2-1, with 9 bases that match TRBD2. This CDR3 has 15 residues. V dropped 6 bases and J dropped 7; count of bases not matched to a gene: 10. Germline V gene sequence: CDR1 MNHEY, CDR2 SVGAGI. CDR3: CASSRPGLAGNEQFF. CDR3 bases: TGTGCCAGCAGCCGCCCGGGACTAGCTGGGAATGAGCAGTTCTTC.

This clonotype was seen many times. The J gene is TRBJ1-4, the V gene TRBV5-3, with 11 bases aligning to TRBD1. TRBV5-3 belongs to the ORF category, with a function that is uncertain. CDR3 length: 19 residues. V lost 0 bases and J lost 6; bases outside the gene matches: 13. CDR3 amino acids: CARSLVARLGGQGDEKLFF. The CDR3 DNA reads TGTGCCAGAAGCTTGGTAGCTCGCCTCGGGGGACAGGGGGATGAAAAACTGTTTTTT.

This clonotype was detected ten times or more. The chain carries TRBV6-6 and TRBJ1-1; D is ambiguous. Germline V lookup: CDR1 MNHNY, CDR2 SVGAGI (reference sequence). The V gene lost 4 bases and the J gene lost 1 base, with 7 bases spanning the gap. The CDR3 spans 13 residues. CDR3: CASSSSRNTEAFF. DNA of the CDR3: TGTGCCAGCAGTTCCTCTCGGAACACTGAAGCTTTCTTT.

This clonotype was detected many times. V is TRBV2 and J is TRBJ2-1; TRBD2 aligns across 11 bases. The length of the CDR3 is 18 residues. Germline trimming cut 3 bases from V and 1 base from J; bases unmatched to any gene: 8. CDR1 is SNHLY and CDR2 is FYNNEI in the germline V gene. CDR3 sequence: CASSDPLAGGISYNEQFF. CDR3 nucleotides: TGTGCCAGCAGTGATCCCCTAGCGGGGGGCATATCCTACAATGAGCAGTTCTTC.

This clonotype came up many times. The chain combines TRBV5-1 with TRBJ2-5; D is tentatively TRBD1 or TRBD2 (5 bases each). Germline assignment: CDR1 SGHRS and CDR2 YFSETQ. The CDR3 has 14 amino acids. V was cut by 0 bases and J by 1 base, with 7 bases left in between. The CDR3 here is CASSLGGVQETQYF. CDR3 sequence (DNA): TGCGCCAGCAGCTTGGGAGGGGTCCAAGAGACCCAGTACTTC.

In its sample, this clonotype was seen many times. The chain employs TRBV12-3 or TRBV12-4 and TRBJ1-1; D gene ambiguous. This CDR3 comprises 14 residues. Trimming left V 1 base short and J 4 bases short, with 10 bases between. The CDR3 spells CASSLGAGGTEAFF. The CDR3 nucleotides are TGTGCCAGCAGTTTAGGTGCAGGAGGCACTGAAGCTTTCTTT.

This clonotype was observed many times. The chain links TRBV28 to TRBJ2-1, with 11 bases aligning to TRBD1. J was trimmed by 6 bases and V by 6 bases; bases with no gene match: 7. Per germline, CDR1 MDHEN and CDR2 SYDVKM. CDR3 length: 15 residues. The DNA for the CDR3 is TGTGCCAGCAGACCCGCCGGGACAGGGGGCAATGAGCAGTTCTTC. It encodes CASRPAGTGGNEQFF.

By sample fraction, this clonotype is medium-sized (0.01 to 0.1%). This chain connects TRBV27 to TRBJ1-3; D is possibly TRBD1 (6 bases). CDR1 and CDR2 (germline): MNHEY, SMNVEV (reference sequence). There are 17 residues in the CDR3. V shed 3 bases and J shed 4 bases, with 19 bases lying between them. CDR3 loop: CASSLLDPGVGGNTIYF. In DNA, the CDR3 is TGTGCCAGCAGTTTGCTGGACCCAGGGGTTGGCGGAAACACCATATATTTT.

This clonotype appeared many times. V and J are TRBV12-3 or TRBV12-4 and TRBJ1-1; D is perhaps TRBD1 (6 bases). The CDR3 runs to 15 residues. The ends were cut back, 4 bases at V and 5 bases at J, with 17 bases in the middle. CDR3 region: CASSSRGLTLTEAFF. The CDR3 bases are TGTGCCAGCAGTTCCAGGGGCCTAACTCTTACTGAAGCTTTCTTT.

This clonotype was seen ten or more times. The chain recombines TRBV29-1 with TRBJ1-2; 7 nucleotides match TRBD1. This CDR3 comprises 17 residues. Germline loops: CDR1 SQVTM, CDR2 ANQGSEA. Trimming cost V 5 bases and J 2 bases; bases outside gene matches: 17. This CDR3 is CSVLHKHPGQLNYGYTF. CDR3 DNA sequence: TGCAGCGTTCTTCATAAGCACCCGGGACAGCTGAACTATGGCTACACCTTC.

This clonotype has ten or more counts. V and J are TRBV12-3 or TRBV12-4 and TRBJ1-6; tentatively, D is TRBD1 (6 bases). This CDR3 region has 14 residues. Trimming cost V 3 bases and J 14 bases, with 17 bases left between them. As DNA, the CDR3 is TGTGCCAGCAGTTTGGGGGCATACGAAGGCACCCTCCACTTT. It yields the protein CASSLGAYEGTLHF.

In this sample, this clonotype turned up many times. V and J are TRBV27 and TRBJ2-2, with 8 nucleotides matching TRBD1. V shed 6 bases and J 3 bases; nucleotides not matched to a gene: 6. Germline CDR1 MNHEY, CDR2 SMNVEV (reference sequence). This CDR3 is 15 amino acids long. In DNA form, the CDR3 reads TGTGCCAGCAGACGGACAGGGTGGGACACCGGGGAGCTGTTTTTT. Translating gives CASRRTGWDTGELFF.